This T cell receptor (beta chain) was observed in a study of blood T cell repertoires in COVID-19. Study information: Samples representing acute and convalescent COVID-19 were sourced from the United States, Italy and Spain.

How the authors handled the data: Amplification of reference gene primers was used by the study to estimate nucleated cell counts. Some clones are missing from TCRdb's copy, which holds only in-frame ones; the method was immunoSEQ multiplex PCR. V and J calls and clone size are copied from that table; D and trimming were computed from the DNA. The table shows around 450,000 clones, with roughly 90% occurring only once. As for this clone: The junction does not match germline at one end; this may be a read error.

Sequences were obtained from peripheral blood. This TCR was recovered from a woman between 25 and 40 years old with acute or convalescent COVID-19.

CDR3 loop: CASSLVTGPFVDF. The CDR3 DNA sequence: TGTGCCAGCAGCTTGGTGACAGGGCCCTTCGTGGATTTT. The genes are TRBV7-9 and TRBJ1-3, with 7 bases matching TRBD1. CDR3 length: 13 amino acids. Germline V gene data show CDR1 as SEHNR and CDR2 as FQNEAQ (reference sequence). The whole variable domain, filled in from reference TRBV7-9 and TRBJ1-3, reads DTGVSQNPRHKITKRGQNVTFRCDPISEHNRLYWYRQTLGQGPEFLTYFQNEAQLEKSRLLSDRFSAERPKGSFSTLEIQRTEQGDSAMYLCASSLVTGPFVDFGEGSWLTVV.